The clone carrying this T cell receptor (beta chain) was counted only a few times. The CDR3 runs 14 residues. Between the trimmed V and J ends, which lost 5 bases and 7 bases, there was a span of 17 bases. The data are from a study of T-cell reconstitution after alpha-beta-depleted transplantation in children. This sample's TCRbeta library carried unique molecular identifier barcodes. TCRdb redid the calling of the PCR reads with MiXCR, one entry per CDR3 protein. Of about 540,000 distinct CDR3 sequences listed, approximately 20% are singletons. This specimen was PBMCs from the stem cell graft donor, taken from the stem cell graft. V usage is TRBV12-3 or TRBV12-4 and J usage is TRBJ1-1, with unresolved D. This TCR derives from a human donor who donated a stem cell graft to a child with acute lymphoblastic leukemia. CDR3 residues: CASSPPWTTHEAFF. Here the CDR3 DNA reads TGTGCCAGCAGTCCCCCCTGGACGACCCATGAAGCTTTCTTT.